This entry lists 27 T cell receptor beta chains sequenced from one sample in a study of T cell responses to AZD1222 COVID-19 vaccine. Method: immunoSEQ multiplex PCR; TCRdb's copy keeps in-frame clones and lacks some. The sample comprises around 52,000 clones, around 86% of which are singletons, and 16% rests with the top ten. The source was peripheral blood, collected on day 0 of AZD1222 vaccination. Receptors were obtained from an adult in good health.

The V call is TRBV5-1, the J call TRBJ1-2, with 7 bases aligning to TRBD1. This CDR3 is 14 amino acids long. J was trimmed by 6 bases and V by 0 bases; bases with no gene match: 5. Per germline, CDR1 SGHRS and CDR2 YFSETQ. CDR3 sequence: CASSLEEGADGYTF. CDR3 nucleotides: TGCGCCAGCAGCTTGGAGGAGGGGGCGGATGGCTACACCTTC.

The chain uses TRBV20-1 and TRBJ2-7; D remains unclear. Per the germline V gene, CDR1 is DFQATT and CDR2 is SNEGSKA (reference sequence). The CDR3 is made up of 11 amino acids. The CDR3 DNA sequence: TGCCTTGCAAAAGGAGCCTACGAGCAGTACTTC. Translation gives CLAKGAYEQYF.

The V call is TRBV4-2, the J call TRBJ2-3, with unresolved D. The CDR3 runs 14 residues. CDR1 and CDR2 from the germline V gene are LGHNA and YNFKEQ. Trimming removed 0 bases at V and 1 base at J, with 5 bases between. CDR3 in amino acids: CASSQDRGTDTQYF. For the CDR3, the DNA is TGTGCCAGCAGCCAAGATAGAGGCACAGATACGCAGTATTTT.

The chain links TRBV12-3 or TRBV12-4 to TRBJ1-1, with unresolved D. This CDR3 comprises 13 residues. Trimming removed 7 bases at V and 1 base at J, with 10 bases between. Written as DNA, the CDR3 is TGTGCCAGCACTAAAACCTCGAACACTGAAGCTTTCTTT. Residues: CASTKTSNTEAFF.

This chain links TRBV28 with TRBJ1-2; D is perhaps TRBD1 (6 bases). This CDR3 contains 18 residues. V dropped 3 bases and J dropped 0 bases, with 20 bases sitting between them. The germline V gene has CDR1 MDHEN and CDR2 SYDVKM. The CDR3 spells CASSFAGPQGITNYGYTF. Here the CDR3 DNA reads TGTGCCAGCAGTTTCGCCGGCCCCCAGGGGATAACTAACTATGGCTACACCTTC.

The CDR3 DNA reads as TGTGTGACCACCTTGGGGGTGAACACCGGGGAGCTGTTTTTT. Amino acid sequence: CVTTLGVNTGELFF. The rearrangement links TRBV27 to TRBJ2-2; D is perhaps TRBD1 or TRBD2 (5 bases each). This CDR3 spans 14 amino acids. Germline V lookup: CDR1 MNHEY, CDR2 SMNVEV (reference sequence).

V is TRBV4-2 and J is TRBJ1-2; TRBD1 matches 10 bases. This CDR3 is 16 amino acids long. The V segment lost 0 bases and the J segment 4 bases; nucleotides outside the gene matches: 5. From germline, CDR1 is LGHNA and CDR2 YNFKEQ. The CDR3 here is CASSQDGDRGGYGYTF. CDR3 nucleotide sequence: TGTGCCAGCAGCCAAGATGGGGACAGGGGTGGCTATGGCTACACCTTC.

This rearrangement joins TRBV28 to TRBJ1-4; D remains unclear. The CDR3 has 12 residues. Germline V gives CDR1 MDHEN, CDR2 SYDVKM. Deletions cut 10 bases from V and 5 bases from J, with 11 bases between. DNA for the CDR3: TGTGCCATTACGCAAGGGAATGAAAAACTGTTTTTT. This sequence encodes CAITQGNEKLFF.

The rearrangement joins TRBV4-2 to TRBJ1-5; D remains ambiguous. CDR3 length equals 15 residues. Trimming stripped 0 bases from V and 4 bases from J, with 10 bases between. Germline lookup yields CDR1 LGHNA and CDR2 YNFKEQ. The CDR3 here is CASSQDGQENQPQHF. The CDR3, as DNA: TGTGCCAGCAGCCAAGATGGCCAGGAGAATCAGCCCCAGCATTTT.

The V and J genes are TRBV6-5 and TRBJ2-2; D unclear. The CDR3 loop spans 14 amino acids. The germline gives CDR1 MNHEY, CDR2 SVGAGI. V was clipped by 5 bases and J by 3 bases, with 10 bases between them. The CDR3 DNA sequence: TGTGCCAGCAGTCACCCCGGCGACACCGGGGAGCTGTTTTTT. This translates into CASSHPGDTGELFF.

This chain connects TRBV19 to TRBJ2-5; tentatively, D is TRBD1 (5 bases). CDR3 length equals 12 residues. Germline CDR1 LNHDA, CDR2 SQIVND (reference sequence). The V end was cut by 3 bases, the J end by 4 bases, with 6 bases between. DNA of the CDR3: TGTGCCAGTAGTATTCAGGGAGAGACCCAGTACTTC. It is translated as CASSIQGETQYF.

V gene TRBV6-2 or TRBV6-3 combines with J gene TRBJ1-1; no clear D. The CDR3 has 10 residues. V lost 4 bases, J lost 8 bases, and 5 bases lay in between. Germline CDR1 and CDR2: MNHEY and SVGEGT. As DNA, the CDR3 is TGTGCCAGCAGTTCTGGGGAAGCTTTCTTT. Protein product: CASSSGEAFF.

For the CDR3, the DNA is TGTGCCAGTAGCCTTAGCTCTACGTCGAGCTCCTACGAGCAGTACTTC. This encodes CASSLSSTSSSYEQYF. J is TRBJ2-7 and V is TRBV19; D remains unclear. V lost 6 bases, J lost 0 bases, and 18 bases lay in between. Germline V gene sequence: CDR1 LNHDA, CDR2 SQIVND (reference sequence). CDR3 length: 16 amino acids.

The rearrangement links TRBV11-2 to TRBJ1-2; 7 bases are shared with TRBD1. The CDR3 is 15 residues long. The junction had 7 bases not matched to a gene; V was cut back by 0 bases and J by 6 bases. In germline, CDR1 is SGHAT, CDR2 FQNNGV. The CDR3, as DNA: TGTGCCAGCAGCTTAGAGGAGGGGGCGCGGAATGGCTACACCTTC. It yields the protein CASSLEEGARNGYTF.

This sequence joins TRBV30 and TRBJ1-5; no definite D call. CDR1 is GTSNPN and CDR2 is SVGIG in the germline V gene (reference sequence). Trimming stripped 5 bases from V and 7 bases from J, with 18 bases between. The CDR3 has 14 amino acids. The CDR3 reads CAWALTGVEQPQHF. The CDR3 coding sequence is TGTGCCTGGGCCTTGACGGGAGTAGAACAGCCCCAGCATTTT.

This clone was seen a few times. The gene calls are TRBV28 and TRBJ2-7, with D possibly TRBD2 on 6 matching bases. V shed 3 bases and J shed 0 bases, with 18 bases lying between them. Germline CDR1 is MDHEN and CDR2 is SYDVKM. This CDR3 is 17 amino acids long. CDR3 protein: CASSFNKERVPSYEQYF. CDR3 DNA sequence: TGTGCCAGCAGTTTCAATAAGGAGCGGGTCCCCTCCTACGAGCAGTACTTC.

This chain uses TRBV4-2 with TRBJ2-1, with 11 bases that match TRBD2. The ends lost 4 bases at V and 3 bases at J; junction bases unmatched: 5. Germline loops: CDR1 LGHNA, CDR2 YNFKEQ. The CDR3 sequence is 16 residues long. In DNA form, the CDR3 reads TGTGCCAGCAGCCCCGAACTAGCGGGGGACTACAATGAGCAGTTCTTC. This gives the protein CASSPELAGDYNEQFF.

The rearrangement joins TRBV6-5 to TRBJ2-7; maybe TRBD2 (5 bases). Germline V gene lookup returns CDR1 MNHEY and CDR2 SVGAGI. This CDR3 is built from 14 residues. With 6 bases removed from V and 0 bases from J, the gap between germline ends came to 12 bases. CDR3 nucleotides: TGTGCCAGCAGGCGGGCGGGCATCTCCTACGAGCAGTACTTC. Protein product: CASRRAGISYEQYF.

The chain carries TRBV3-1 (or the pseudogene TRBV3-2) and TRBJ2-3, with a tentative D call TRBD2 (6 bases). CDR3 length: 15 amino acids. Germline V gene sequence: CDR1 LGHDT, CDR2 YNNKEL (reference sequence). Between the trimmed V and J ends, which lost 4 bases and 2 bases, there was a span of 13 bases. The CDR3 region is CASSPTGTSTDTQYF. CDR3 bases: TGTGCCAGCAGCCCCACCGGGACTTCCACAGATACGCAGTATTTT.

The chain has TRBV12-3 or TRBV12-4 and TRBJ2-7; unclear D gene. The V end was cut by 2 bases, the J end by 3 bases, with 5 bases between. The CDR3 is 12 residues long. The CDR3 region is CASSLNVYEQYF. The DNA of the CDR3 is TGTGCCAGCAGTTTAAATGTCTACGAGCAGTACTTC.

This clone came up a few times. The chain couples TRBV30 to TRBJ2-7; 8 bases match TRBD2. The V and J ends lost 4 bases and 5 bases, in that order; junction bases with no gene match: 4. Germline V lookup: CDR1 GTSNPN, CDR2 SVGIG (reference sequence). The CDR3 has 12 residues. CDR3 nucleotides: TGTGCCTGGACAGCGGGAGAGAACGAGCAGTACTTC. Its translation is CAWTAGENEQYF. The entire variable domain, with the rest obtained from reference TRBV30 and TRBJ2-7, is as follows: SQTIHQWPATLVQPVGSPLSLECTVEGTSNPNLYWYRQAAGRGLQLLFYSVGIGQISSEVPQNLSASRPQDRQFILSSKKLLLSDSGFYLCAWTAGENEQYFGPGTRLTVT.

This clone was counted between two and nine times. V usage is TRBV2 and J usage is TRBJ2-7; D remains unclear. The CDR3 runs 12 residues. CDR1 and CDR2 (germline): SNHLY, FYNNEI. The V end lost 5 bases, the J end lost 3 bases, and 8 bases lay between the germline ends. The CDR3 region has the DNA TGTGCCAGCAGTAACCAATTCTACGAGCAGTACTTC. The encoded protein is CASSNQFYEQYF.

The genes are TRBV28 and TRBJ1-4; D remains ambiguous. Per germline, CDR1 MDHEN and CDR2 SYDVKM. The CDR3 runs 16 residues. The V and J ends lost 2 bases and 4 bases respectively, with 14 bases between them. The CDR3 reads CASSLIGPEFNEKLFF. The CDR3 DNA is TGTGCCAGCAGTTTAATCGGTCCAGAGTTTAATGAAAAACTGTTTTTT. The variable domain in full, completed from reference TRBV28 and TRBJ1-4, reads DVKVTQSSRYLVKRTGEKVFLECVQDMDHENMFWYRQDPGLGLRLIYFSYDVKMKEKGDIPEGYSVSREKKERFSLILESASTNQTSMYLCASSLIGPEFNEKLFFGSGTQLSVL.

CDR3 in DNA: TGCACCACGACAGGGAACTACTATGGCTACACCTTC. Protein product: CTTTGNYYGYTF. This chain links TRBV29-1 with TRBJ1-2, with 7 bases lining up with TRBD1. The length of the CDR3 is 12 residues. Germline values: CDR1 SQVTM, CDR2 ANQGSEA.

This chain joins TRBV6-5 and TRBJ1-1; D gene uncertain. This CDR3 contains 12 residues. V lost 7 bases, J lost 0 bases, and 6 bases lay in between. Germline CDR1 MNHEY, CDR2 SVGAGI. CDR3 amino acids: CASILMNTEAFF. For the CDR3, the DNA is TGTGCCAGCATTTTGATGAACACTGAAGCTTTCTTT.

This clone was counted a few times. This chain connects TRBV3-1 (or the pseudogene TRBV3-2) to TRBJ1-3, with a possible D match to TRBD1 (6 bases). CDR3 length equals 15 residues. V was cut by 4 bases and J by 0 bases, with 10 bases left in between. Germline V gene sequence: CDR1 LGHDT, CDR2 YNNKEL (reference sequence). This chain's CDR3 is CASSPDRSSGNTIYF. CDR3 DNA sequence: TGTGCCAGCAGCCCGGACAGAAGCTCTGGAAACACCATATATTTT.

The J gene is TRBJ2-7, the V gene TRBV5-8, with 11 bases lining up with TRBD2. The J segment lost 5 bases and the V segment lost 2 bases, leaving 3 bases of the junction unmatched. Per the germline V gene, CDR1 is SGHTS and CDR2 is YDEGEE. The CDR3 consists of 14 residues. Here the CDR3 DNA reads TGTGCCAGCAGCTTACTAGCGGGAGTAAACGAGCAGTACTTC. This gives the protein CASSLLAGVNEQYF. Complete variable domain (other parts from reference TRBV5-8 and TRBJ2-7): EAGVTQSPTHLIKTRGQQATLRCSPISGHTSVYWYQQALGLGLQFLLWYDEGEERNRGNFPPRFSGRQFPNYSSELNVNALELEDSALYLCASSLLAGVNEQYFGPGTRLTVT.